Below, 17 T cell receptor beta chains from the same sample are listed, as sequenced in a study of blood T cell repertoires in COVID-19. Some clones are missing from TCRdb's copy, which holds only in-frame ones; the method was immunoSEQ multiplex PCR. The sample holds 35,000 to 45,000 clones, approximately 85% seen once. Specimen: peripheral blood. Every receptor here comes from a human donor in a cohort sampled during active COVID-19.

The chain carries TRBV3-1 (or the pseudogene TRBV3-2) and TRBJ2-5; 9 nucleotides align to TRBD2. Germline V gene sequence: CDR1 LGHDT, CDR2 YNNKEL (reference sequence). The J segment lost 2 bases and the V segment lost 6 bases, leaving 7 bases of the junction unmatched. This CDR3 contains 15 residues. CDR3 bases: TGTGCCAGCAGACACGGGACTAGCCAACAAGAGACCCAGTACTTC. Protein product: CASRHGTSQQETQYF.

The sample holds one count of this clone. V usage is TRBV7-8 and J usage is TRBJ2-5, with 10 bases identical to TRBD1. The ends lost 4 bases at V and 8 bases at J; junction bases unmatched: 13. Germline V gives CDR1 SGHVS, CDR2 FQNEAQ. The CDR3 contains 16 residues. The CDR3 sequence is CASSSNAFGQGVTQYF. DNA for the CDR3: TGTGCCAGCAGCTCTAACGCTTTTGGACAGGGGGTAACCCAGTACTTC. The whole variable domain, filled in from reference TRBV7-8 and TRBJ2-5, reads GAGVSQSPRYKVAKRGQDVALRCDPISGHVSLFWYQQALGQGPEFLTYFQNEAQLDKSGLPSDRFFAERPEGSVSTLKIQRTQQEDSAVYLCASSSNAFGQGVTQYFGPGTRLLVL.

This clone was seen only once. The chain has TRBV5-4 and TRBJ2-2, with 11 bases that match TRBD2. Looked up from germline, CDR1 is SGHNT and CDR2 is YYREEE (reference sequence). Trimming cost V 4 bases and J 5 bases; bases outside gene matches: 10. There are 17 residues in the CDR3. The CDR3 here is CASSPVLIAGGTGELFF. CDR3 sequence (DNA): TGTGCCAGCAGCCCCGTCCTCATAGCGGGGGGGACCGGGGAGCTGTTTTTT.

This clone was observed a single time. The J gene is TRBJ1-2, the V gene TRBV3-1 (or the pseudogene TRBV3-2); 10 nucleotides align to TRBD1. Trimming took 10 bases from V and 3 from J; bases not matched to a gene: 11. The germline V gene encodes CDR1 LGHDT and CDR2 YNNKEL (reference sequence). The CDR3 is 15 amino acids. The CDR3: CATGTGERWDYGYTF. Here the CDR3 DNA reads TGTGCCACCGGGACAGGGGAGAGGTGGGACTATGGCTACACCTTC.

The CDR3 nucleotides are TGTGCCAGCAGTGAATCAGGGCCCAGTGAGCAGTTCTTC. Its protein is CASSESGPSEQFF. The chain joins TRBV6-1 to TRBJ2-1, with a tentative D call TRBD1 (5 bases). The V and J ends lost 2 bases and 9 bases respectively, with 11 bases between them. In germline, CDR1 is MNHNS, CDR2 SASEGT. The CDR3 is made up of 13 amino acids.

The CDR3 nucleotides are TGTGCCAGCAGCCAAGGGACTAGCGGGGGTTCGGGGGAGACCCAGTACTTC. It encodes CASSQGTSGGSGETQYF. V and J are TRBV4-2 and TRBJ2-5; 13 nucleotides agree with TRBD2. The CDR3 has 17 residues. Germline loops: CDR1 LGHNA, CDR2 YNFKEQ. Germline trimming cut 1 base from V and 5 bases from J; bases unmatched to any gene: 7.

A single count supports this clone. The chain couples TRBV5-1 to TRBJ1-1; D remains ambiguous. CDR1 is SGHRS, CDR2 YFSETQ, per germline. Trimming took 4 bases from V and 1 from J, leaving 11 bases between them. This CDR3 spans 14 amino acids. DNA for the CDR3: TGCGCCAGCAGCCCCCGGGGAGAGAACACTGAAGCTTTCTTT. Translated, it gives CASSPRGENTEAFF.

The chain combines TRBV18 with TRBJ2-3; a weak D match, TRBD2 (6 bases). The CDR3 spans 13 residues. The V and J ends lost 5 bases and 6 bases respectively, with 12 bases between them. Germline V gene sequence: CDR1 KGHSH, CDR2 LQKENI. The chain's CDR3 is CASSSSRGDTQYF. CDR3 sequence (DNA): TGTGCCAGCTCATCCTCCCGGGGGGATACGCAGTATTTT.

This chain links TRBV3-1 (or the pseudogene TRBV3-2) with TRBJ1-2; 8 bases line up with TRBD1. The junction had 4 bases not matched to a gene; V was cut back by 2 bases and J by 2 bases. Germline CDR1 and CDR2: LGHDT and YNNKEL (reference sequence). This CDR3 is built from 15 residues. The DNA for the CDR3 is TGTGCCAGCAGCCAACTGGACAGGGAAAACTATGGCTACACCTTC. This translates into CASSQLDRENYGYTF.

This rearrangement joins TRBV6-5 to TRBJ2-7; tentative D call: TRBD2 (6 bases). Trimming took 6 bases from V and 1 from J, leaving 16 bases between them. The CDR3 sequence is 15 residues long. Germline assignment: CDR1 MNHEY and CDR2 SVGAGI. Written as DNA, the CDR3 is TGTGCCAGCAGCTCCCCCGGGACTGGTTCCTACGAGCAGTACTTC. Translating gives CASSSPGTGSYEQYF.

This clone showed up just once. This chain uses TRBV7-9 with TRBJ2-7, with 10 bases lining up with TRBD2. The DNA matches TRBJ2-5 better at its end, which makes the J call doubtful. Per the germline V gene, CDR1 is SEHNR and CDR2 is FQNEAQ (reference sequence). CDR3 length: 15 residues. The CDR3 region has the DNA TGTGCCAGCAGCTCAACTAGCGGGGCTCAAGAGACCCAGTACTTC. Translation gives CASSSTSGAQETQYF.

This chain joins TRBV19 and TRBJ2-3; D perhaps matches TRBD1 (6 bases). Germline values: CDR1 LNHDA, CDR2 SQIVND (reference sequence). The V end lost 9 bases, the J end lost 2 bases, and 18 bases lay between the germline ends. This CDR3 comprises 15 residues. CDR3 in amino acids: CARTGQGTTTDTQYF. The CDR3 DNA follows: TGTGCCAGAACAGGCCAGGGGACGACCACAGATACGCAGTATTTT.

The chain combines TRBV2 with TRBJ2-7; 10 positions agree with TRBD2. In germline, CDR1 is SNHLY, CDR2 FYNNEI. V was clipped by 2 bases and J by 8 bases; unmatched bases: 9. This CDR3 contains 15 residues. The CDR3 protein is CASSERASGGGKQYF. CDR3 bases: TGTGCCAGCAGTGAAAGGGCTAGCGGGGGAGGGAAGCAGTACTTC.

Only a few counts were recorded for this clone. The CDR3 coding sequence is TGTGCCAGCTGGGGGGGTCCTACCTACAATGAGCAGTTCTTC. Translated: CASWGGPTYNEQFF. V usage is TRBV7-2 and J usage is TRBJ2-1, with 7 positions matching TRBD2. The CDR3 spans 14 residues. Germline CDR1 SGHTA, CDR2 FQGNSA. The V segment lost 8 bases and the J segment 2 bases; nucleotides outside the gene matches: 6.

In its sample, this clone was seen once. The chain links TRBV2 to TRBJ1-1; D not certain. The CDR3 covers 11 residues. Germline CDR1 SNHLY, CDR2 FYNNEI. Trimming cost V 4 bases and J 5 bases, with 5 bases left between them. The CDR3 region is CASSVTTEAFF. CDR3 sequence (DNA): TGTGCCAGCAGTGTAACAACTGAAGCTTTCTTT.

The genes are TRBV3-1 (or the pseudogene TRBV3-2) and TRBJ2-5; maybe TRBD1 (6 bases). The germline V gene encodes CDR1 LGHDT and CDR2 YNNKEL (reference sequence). CDR3 length equals 15 residues. Deletions cut 1 base from V and 5 bases from J, with 14 bases between. The CDR3 protein is CASSQGRGPLETQYF. The CDR3, as DNA: TGTGCCAGCAGCCAAGGCAGGGGACCGCTGGAGACCCAGTACTTC.

The V and J genes are TRBV9 and TRBJ2-5, with a possible D match to TRBD2 (6 bases). The CDR3 length is 15 residues. The V and J ends lost 0 bases and 5 bases respectively, with 14 bases between them. Germline CDR1 reads SGDLS; CDR2 reads YYNGEE. CDR3 residues: CASSVDSGRGETQYF. Written as DNA, the CDR3 is TGTGCCAGCAGCGTAGATAGCGGAAGAGGGGAGACCCAGTACTTC.